This TCR beta chain was observed in a study of CD8 T cells in Susac syndrome. The V gene's germline CDR1 is KGHSH and CDR2 LQKENI. The germline V and J ends were trimmed by 0 bases and 5 bases, with 10 bases remaining between them. This CDR3 is 14 amino acids long. RNA totalling roughly 0.5 to 1 ug underwent reverse transcription with random hexamers. One entry per CDR3 protein, called by TCRdb with MiXCR from the immunoSEQ multiplex PCR reads. The sample carries 100,000 to 150,000 distinct CDR3 sequences, 90% to 95% recorded once. The clonotype comes from a human donor in good health. The chain joins TRBV18 to TRBJ2-5; no definite D call. The sequenced material came from CD4+ T cells from PBMCs. The CDR3 sequence: CASSPPSVMETQYF. CDR3 DNA sequence: TGTGCCAGCTCACCACCTAGTGTGATGGAGACCCAGTACTTC.